One sample yielded the 9 T cell receptor beta chains listed below, sequenced in a study of human versus mouse CDR3 diversity and MHC coevolution. Clones were sequenced by immunoSEQ multiplex PCR, and TCRdb holds only the in-frame ones, with some missing. The table shows roughly 80,000 clones, with roughly 93% occurring only once. The sample taken for sequencing was naive CD4+ T cells from blood. Indicated subset: CD45RO-negative CD62L-positive naive CD4 T cells. The receptors were sampled from a person aged 25 to 75 in good health.

This chain uses TRBV7-9 with TRBJ1-1, with a tentative D call TRBD1 (5 bases). The CDR3 extends over 14 amino acids. The germline V gene has CDR1 SEHNR and CDR2 FQNEAQ (reference sequence). V gave up 1 base and J gave up 4 bases, with 10 bases separating them. CDR3 DNA: TGTGCCAGCAGCTTAGGACAGTATGGCACTGAAGCTTTCTTT. It yields the protein CASSLGQYGTEAFF.

This clone showed up just once. CDR3 protein: CASSPTGGQLTYEQYF. The CDR3 DNA sequence: TGTGCCAGCTCACCAACGGGAGGACAATTAACCTACGAGCAGTACTTC. The rearrangement uses TRBV18 and TRBJ2-5, with 7 nucleotides matching TRBD2. With the DNA end fitting TRBJ2-7 better, the J assignment may be wrong. The CDR3 extends over 16 amino acids. Germline lookup yields CDR1 KGHSH and CDR2 LQKENI.

The CDR3: CASIPTGPNYGYTF. The CDR3 DNA follows: TGTGCCAGCATCCCGACAGGACCTAACTATGGCTACACCTTC. The chain is built from TRBV5-6 and TRBJ1-2; possibly TRBD1 for D (6 bases). CDR1 is SGHDT and CDR2 is YYEEEE in the germline V gene. Trimming removed 6 bases from V and 0 bases from J, with 12 bases in between. This CDR3 region has 14 residues.

V is TRBV27 and J is TRBJ1-1; D ambiguous. Trimming took 4 bases from V and 0 from J, leaving 12 bases between them. Per germline, CDR1 MNHEY and CDR2 SMNVEV (reference sequence). This CDR3 is built from 15 residues. CDR3 sequence: CASSSYRALNTEAFF. The CDR3 coding sequence is TGTGCCAGCAGTTCCTACAGAGCCCTGAACACTGAAGCTTTCTTT.

The chain carries TRBV7-2 and TRBJ2-1, with 16 bases matching TRBD2. The CDR3 has 16 residues. Germline V lookup: CDR1 SGHTA, CDR2 FQGNSA. V shed 5 bases, J shed 8 bases, and the junction held 6 bases outside the gene matches. The CDR3 DNA follows: TGTGCCAGCAGCGGAAGGGGACTAGCGGGGGGGCATGAGCAGTTCTTC. This encodes CASSGRGLAGGHEQFF.

The genes are TRBV7-9 and TRBJ2-7; D is unclear. This CDR3 has 11 amino acids. Trimming shortened V by 8 bases and J by 2 bases, and 7 bases separated the two germline ends. CDR1 SEHNR and CDR2 FQNEAQ come from the germline V gene (reference sequence). In nucleotides, the CDR3 is TGTGCCAGCTCCCCCGCCTACGAGCAGTACTTC. Translating it yields CASSPAYEQYF. The complete variable domain, with remaining parts taken from reference TRBV7-9 and TRBJ2-7, reads DTGVSQNPRHKITKRGQNVTFRCDPISEHNRLYWYRQTLGQGPEFLTYFQNEAQLEKSRLLSDRFSAERPKGSFSTLEIQRTEQGDSAMYLCASSPAYEQYFGPGTRLTVT.

The chain is built from TRBV5-1 and TRBJ1-1, with no clear D. Germline values: CDR1 SGHRS, CDR2 YFSETQ. Trimming removed 1 base at V and 4 bases at J, with 14 bases between. This CDR3 comprises 15 residues. In nucleotides, the CDR3 is TGCGCCAGCAGCTTGATTCGGGGATCGGGCACTGAAGCTTTCTTT. It specifies CASSLIRGSGTEAFF.

This chain joins TRBV2 and TRBJ1-1; no clear D. The CDR3 sequence is 18 residues long. The V end was cut by 7 bases, the J end by 2 bases, with 26 bases between. From germline, CDR1 is SNHLY and CDR2 FYNNEI. The CDR3 sequence is CASTRSLARSTLNTEAFF. In DNA form, the CDR3 reads TGTGCCAGCACTCGGAGCCTGGCCCGTTCCACCCTCAACACTGAAGCTTTCTTT. Full variable domain (outside the CDR3, taken from reference TRBV2 and TRBJ1-1): EPEVTQTPSHQVTQMGQEVILRCVPISNHLYFYWYRQILGQKVEFLVSFYNNEISEKSEIFDDQFSVERPDGSNFTLKIRSTKLEDSAMYFCASTRSLARSTLNTEAFFGQGTRLTVV.

V usage is TRBV9 and J usage is TRBJ1-1, with no clear D. The germline V gene has CDR1 SGDLS and CDR2 YYNGEE. V was trimmed by 4 bases and J by 4 bases, leaving 17 bases between them. This CDR3 is built from 15 residues. The CDR3 nucleotides are TGTGCCAGCAGCATCCGGGCGGGGTTACTCACTGAAGCTTTCTTT. It yields the protein CASSIRAGLLTEAFF.